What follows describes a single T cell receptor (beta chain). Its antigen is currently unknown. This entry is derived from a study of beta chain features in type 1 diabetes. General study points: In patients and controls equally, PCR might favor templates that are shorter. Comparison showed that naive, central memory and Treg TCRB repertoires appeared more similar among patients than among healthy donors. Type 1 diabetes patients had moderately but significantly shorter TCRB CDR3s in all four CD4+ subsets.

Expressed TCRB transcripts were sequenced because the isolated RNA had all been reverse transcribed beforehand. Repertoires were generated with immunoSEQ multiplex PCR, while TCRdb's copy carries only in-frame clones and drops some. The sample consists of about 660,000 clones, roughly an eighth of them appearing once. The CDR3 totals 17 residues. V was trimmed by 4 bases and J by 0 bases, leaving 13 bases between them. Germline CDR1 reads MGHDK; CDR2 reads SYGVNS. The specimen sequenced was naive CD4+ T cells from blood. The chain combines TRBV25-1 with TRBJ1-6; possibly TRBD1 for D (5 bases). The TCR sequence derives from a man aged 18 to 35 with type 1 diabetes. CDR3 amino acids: CASSGNRQSSYNSPLHF. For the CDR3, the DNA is TGTGCCAGCAGTGGAAACAGACAGAGCTCCTATAATTCACCCCTCCACTTT.